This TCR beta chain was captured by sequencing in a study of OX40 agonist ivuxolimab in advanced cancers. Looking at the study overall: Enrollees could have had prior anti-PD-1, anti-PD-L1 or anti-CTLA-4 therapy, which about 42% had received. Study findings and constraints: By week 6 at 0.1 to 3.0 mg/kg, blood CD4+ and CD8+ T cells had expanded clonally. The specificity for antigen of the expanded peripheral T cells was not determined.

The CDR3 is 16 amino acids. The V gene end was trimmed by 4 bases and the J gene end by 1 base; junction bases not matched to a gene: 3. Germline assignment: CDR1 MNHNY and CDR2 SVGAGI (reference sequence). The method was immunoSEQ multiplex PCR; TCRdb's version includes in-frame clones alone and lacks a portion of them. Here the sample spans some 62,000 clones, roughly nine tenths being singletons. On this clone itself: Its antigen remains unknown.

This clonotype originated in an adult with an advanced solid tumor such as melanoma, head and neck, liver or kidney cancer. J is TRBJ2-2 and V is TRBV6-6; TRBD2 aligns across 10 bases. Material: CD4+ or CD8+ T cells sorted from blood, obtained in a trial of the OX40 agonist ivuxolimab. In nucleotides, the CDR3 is TGTGCCAGCAGTTCTTTAGCGGGAGGGAACACCGGGGAGCTGTTTTTT. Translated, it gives CASSSLAGGNTGELFF.